A single sample gave rise to the 13 T cell receptor beta chains below, sequenced in a study of control samples from healthy donors and cancer patients. Clones were sequenced by immunoSEQ multiplex PCR, and TCRdb holds only the in-frame ones, with some missing. This sample has about 60,000 clones, with 70% to 90% found just once. The sample was blood. The receptors derive from a man in his forties or fifties in good health.

This clone appeared once. CDR3 residues: CASSLLFGTDTQYF. Here the CDR3 DNA reads TGTGCCAGCAGCCTCCTTTTCGGCACAGATACGCAGTATTTT. V is TRBV7-3 and J is TRBJ2-3; D ambiguous. Trimming left V 5 bases short and J 1 base short, with 10 bases between. CDR1 is SGHTA, CDR2 FQGTGA, per germline. This CDR3 has 14 amino acids.

This chain uses TRBV7-3 with TRBJ1-1; D is ambiguous. Germline CDR1 SGHTA, CDR2 FQGTGA. The CDR3 spans 13 residues. Trimming pared 2 bases from V and 7 bases from J, leaving 11 bases between. The chain's CDR3 is CASSLGYGIEAFF. CDR3 coding DNA: TGTGCCAGCAGCTTAGGGTATGGGATTGAAGCTTTCTTT.

J is TRBJ2-1 and V is TRBV5-1; TRBD1 matches 9 bases. The V segment lost 4 bases and the J segment 4 bases; nucleotides outside the gene matches: 18. Germline CDR1 and CDR2: SGHRS and YFSETQ. The CDR3 is made up of 19 amino acids. CDR3 bases: TGCGCCAGCAGCGTGTCCGCAAGTTTCCGGGACAGGGCGTACAATGAGCAGTTCTTC. Protein sequence: CASSVSASFRDRAYNEQFF. The full variable domain, its missing parts supplied by reference TRBV5-1 and TRBJ2-1, is KAGVTQTPRYLIKTRGQQVTLSCSPISGHRSVSWYQQTPGQGLQFLFEYFSETQRNKGNFPGRFSGRQFSNSRSEMNVSTLELGDSALYLCASSVSASFRDRAYNEQFFGPGTRLTVL.

There are a few counts of this clone. The rearrangement links TRBV3-1 (or the pseudogene TRBV3-2) to TRBJ2-5, with 10 bases aligning to TRBD2. From germline, CDR1 is LGHDT and CDR2 YNNKEL (reference sequence). This CDR3 has 21 residues. Trimming cost V 0 bases and J 2 bases; bases outside gene matches: 18. As DNA, the CDR3 is TGTGCCAGCAGCCAAGATCTAGTCAGGCTAGCGGGAGTTTCGGGACAAGAGACCCAGTACTTC. It specifies CASSQDLVRLAGVSGQETQYF.

The chain is built from TRBV7-6 and TRBJ2-3, with 14 bases matching TRBD2. V dropped 6 bases and J dropped 2; count of bases not matched to a gene: 7. Germline V gene sequence: CDR1 SGHVS, CDR2 FNYEAQ. The CDR3 is 17 amino acids. The CDR3 region is CASSSWTSGGNTDTQYF. The CDR3 bases are TGTGCCAGCAGTTCGTGGACTAGCGGGGGGAACACAGATACGCAGTATTTT.

The chain employs TRBV5-4 and TRBJ2-1, with D unresolved. With 3 bases removed from V and 0 bases from J, the gap between germline ends came to 13 bases. The CDR3 loop spans 16 amino acids. Germline CDR1 reads SGHNT; CDR2 reads YYREEE (reference sequence). As DNA, the CDR3 is TGTGCCAGCAGCTCGTTTGGTGGTATCTCCTACAATGAGCAGTTCTTC. This translates into CASSSFGGISYNEQFF.

The DNA for the CDR3 is TGTGCCAGCAGCCAAGCCGGACAGGGGATATCTGGCTACACCTTC. This translates into CASSQAGQGISGYTF. The V and J genes are TRBV3-1 (or the pseudogene TRBV3-2) and TRBJ1-2; 9 bases align to TRBD1. This CDR3 is built from 15 residues. Per germline, CDR1 LGHDT and CDR2 YNNKEL (reference sequence). Trimming at V came to 1 base and at J to 7 bases, leaving 7 bases not matched to a gene.

This rearrangement joins TRBV7-3 to TRBJ1-1; 7 bases are a match to TRBD1. The trim removed 0 bases at V and 7 bases at J, leaving 5 bases unmatched. Germline CDR1 SGHTA, CDR2 FQGTGA. The CDR3 has 14 amino acids. CDR3 sequence (DNA): TGTGCCAGCAGCTTAACAGGGGGCATTAGTGAAGCTTTCTTT. It codes for CASSLTGGISEAFF. The whole variable domain, filled in from reference TRBV7-3 and TRBJ1-1, reads GAGVSQTPSNKVTEKGKYVELRCDPISGHTALYWYRQSLGQGPEFLIYFQGTGAADDSGLPNDRFFAVRPEGSVSTLKIQRTERGDSAVYLCASSLTGGISEAFFGQGTRLTVV.

As DNA, the CDR3 is TGTGCCAGCATCCCGGGAAGGGTGAACACTGAAGCTTTCTTT. It encodes CASIPGRVNTEAFF. The chain recombines TRBV2 with TRBJ1-1, with D unclear. This CDR3 has 14 amino acids. The V end was cut by 7 bases, the J end by 0 bases, with 12 bases between. Germline lookup yields CDR1 SNHLY and CDR2 FYNNEI.

This clone was picked up one time. The gene calls are TRBV9 and TRBJ2-5; D gene uncertain. There are 16 residues in the CDR3. Per the germline V gene, CDR1 is SGDLS and CDR2 is YYNGEE. Trimming removed 0 bases from V and 4 bases from J, with 16 bases in between. DNA of the CDR3: TGTGCCAGCAGCGTAGCCTCTTCCCCCCTCCCAGAGACCCAGTACTTC. It specifies CASSVASSPLPETQYF.

The chain employs TRBV4-3 and TRBJ1-1; D gene ambiguous. Germline V gene lookup returns CDR1 LGHNA and CDR2 YSLEER. The CDR3 has 15 residues. The V end lost 0 bases, the J end lost 0 bases, and 8 bases lay between the germline ends. The CDR3 DNA is TGCGCCAGCAGCCAAGATAGGCAGATGAACACTGAAGCTTTCTTT. This translates into CASSQDRQMNTEAFF.

V is TRBV27 and J is TRBJ1-2; 7 positions match TRBD1. The length of the CDR3 is 14 residues. Per germline, CDR1 MNHEY and CDR2 SMNVEV (reference sequence). V was clipped by 2 bases and J by 4 bases; unmatched bases: 4. CDR3 coding DNA: TGTGCCAGCAGTTTAAAAGGGGGCGGCTATGGCTACACCTTC. Translating gives CASSLKGGGYGYTF.

This chain connects TRBV9 to TRBJ2-1, with 8 bases aligning to TRBD2. The CDR3 has 14 residues. The germline CDR1 and CDR2 sequences are SGDLS and YYNGEE. The J segment lost 5 bases and the V segment lost 0 bases, leaving 1 base of the junction unmatched. CDR3 DNA: TGTGCCAGCAGCGTAGCACTAGCGGACAATGAGCAGTTCTTC. It is translated as CASSVALADNEQFF.